This T cell receptor beta chain came from a study of cytotoxic CD8 clonotypes in ibrutinib-treated CLL. CDR1 and CDR2 (germline): MNHEY, SVGAGI. V was trimmed by 6 bases and J by 2 bases, leaving 5 bases between them. The CDR3 contains 13 residues. This clone was found a few times. The antigen remains unidentified. In the same sample, other DNA sequences code for this CDR3. Only in-frame clones appear in the TCRdb table, and some are missing; sequencing was by immunoSEQ multiplex PCR. The sample lists around 310,000 clones, 80% occurring once. General observations from the study: Clonality climbed at ibrutinib response, then dropped toward baseline at progression. Samples from sustained-remission and progressing patients were taken at different times.

This specimen consisted of PBMCs, obtained before ibrutinib treatment. This sequence was found in a human donor with chronic lymphocytic leukemia. The V call is TRBV6-5, the J call TRBJ2-6; D not resolved. The CDR3 reads CASSRAGANVLTF. The CDR3 coding sequence is TGTGCCAGCAGCCGAGCTGGGGCCAACGTCCTGACTTTC.